The rows below give T cell receptor beta chains drawn from one sample of a study of cytomegalovirus exposure and HLA in healthy donors. Only in-frame clones appear in the TCRdb table, and some are missing; sequencing was by immunoSEQ multiplex PCR. The sample consists of about 240,000 clones, around 87% of them appearing once. Sequenced input: PBMCs. Receptors were obtained from a woman in her 30s in good health and CMV-seropositive. Each CDR3 is given with its conserved first and last residue. Each record gives: V gene, J gene, clone size, D gene, CDR3 protein, CDR3 DNA. A D gene is named only where the DNA matches it firmly. The size field is filled for only some rows; it gives once, few, many or a size class.

TRBV19	TRBJ1-4	.	.	CASSIFRSTNEKLFF	TGTGCCAGTAGTATTTTCCGGTCAACTAATGAAAAACTGTTTTTT
TRBV5-1	TRBJ2-3	.	TRBD2	CASSLGAGVSDTQYF	TGCGCCAGCAGCTTGGGGGCGGGAGTATCTGATACGCAGTATTTT
TRBV18	TRBJ1-1	.	TRBD1	CASSPRDRGPNTEAFF	TGTGCCAGCTCACCACGGGACAGGGGGCCGAACACTGAAGCTTTCTTT
TRBV10-3	TRBJ1-2	.	TRBD1	CAISETGEYGYTF	TGTGCCATCAGTGAGACAGGGGAGTATGGCTACACCTTC
TRBV2	TRBJ2-5	.	TRBD2	CASSEGGGTSGFLLQETQYF	TGTGCCAGCAGTGAAGGGGGTGGGACTAGCGGGTTCCTCTTACAAGAGACCCAGTACTTC
TRBV9	TRBJ2-1	.	.	CASSVVLASWNEQFF	TGTGCCAGCAGCGTAGTATTAGCGAGCTGGAATGAGCAGTTCTTC
TRBV5-1	TRBJ2-5	.	TRBD1	CASSWGQGDMETQYF	TGCGCCAGCAGCTGGGGACAGGGCGACATGGAGACCCAGTACTTC
TRBV19	TRBJ2-2	once	.	CASSIVRGRTGELFF	TGTGCCAGTAGTATAGTGAGAGGTCGCACCGGGGAGCTGTTTTTT
TRBV19	TRBJ2-1	.	TRBD2	CASSIVGTSGANEQFF	TGTGCCAGTAGTATAGTAGGGACTAGCGGGGCAAATGAGCAGTTCTTC
TRBV6-6	TRBJ2-3	.	TRBD1	CASSLTGEDTQYF	TGTGCCAGCAGTTTGACAGGGGAAGATACGCAGTATTTT
TRBV18	TRBJ2-7	.	TRBD1	CATTGQGSHEQYF	TGTGCCACCACGGGACAGGGGTCTCACGAGCAGTACTTC
TRBV5-4	TRBJ2-7	.	TRBD1	CASSPGGRNYEQYF	TGTGCCAGCAGCCCAGGGGGCCGGAACTACGAGCAGTACTTC
TRBV19	TRBJ2-7	few	.	CATHSGTNPYEQYF	TGTGCCACCCACTCCGGGACAAACCCCTACGAGCAGTACTTC
TRBV11-3	TRBJ2-7	.	.	CASSFSRGGWPGEQYF	TGTGCCAGCAGCTTTTCCCGTGGGGGCTGGCCTGGGGAGCAGTACTTC
TRBV9	TRBJ2-3	.	TRBD2	CASSVLAGKNTQYF	TGTGCCAGCAGCGTATTAGCGGGAAAGAATACGCAGTATTTT
TRBV28	TRBJ2-7	.	TRBD2	CASSLFSGDAYEQYF	TGTGCCAGCAGTTTATTTAGCGGGGACGCCTACGAGCAGTACTTC
TRBV19	TRBJ1-5	.	.	CAGGEGNQPQHF	TGTGCCGGGGGGGAGGGCAATCAGCCCCAGCATTTT
TRBV28	TRBJ1-2	.	TRBD1	CASSSSGQTYGYTF	TGTGCCAGCAGTTCCTCGGGACAGACCTATGGCTACACCTTC
TRBV30	TRBJ2-7	.	.	CAWSVIAPTYEQYF	TGTGCCTGGAGTGTAATAGCGCCTACCTACGAGCAGTACTTC
TRBV5-1	TRBJ2-7	.	TRBD1	CASSLQGQGNYEQYF	TGCGCCAGCAGCTTGCAGGGACAGGGGAATTACGAGCAGTACTTC
TRBV27	TRBJ2-7	.	TRBD1	CASSQGTGGYEQYF	TGTGCCAGCAGTCAAGGGACAGGGGGCTACGAGCAGTACTTC
TRBV30	TRBJ2-1	.	TRBD2	CAWSQREPYNEQFF	TGTGCCTGGAGCCAGCGGGAGCCCTACAATGAGCAGTTCTTC
TRBV7-3	TRBJ1-5	.	.	CASSLQRVSNQPQHF	TGTGCCAGCAGCTTACAGAGGGTTAGCAATCAGCCCCAGCATTTT
TRBV18	TRBJ1-5	.	.	CASSPYADGQPQHF	TGTGCCAGCTCACCATACGCAGATGGTCAGCCCCAGCATTTT
TRBV6-5	TRBJ2-7	.	TRBD2	CASRGGRLAAEQYF	TGTGCCAGCAGGGGGGGGAGACTAGCGGCCGAGCAGTACTTC
TRBV7-9	TRBJ2-5	.	TRBD1	CASSLLPQGAKETQYF	TGTGCCAGCAGCTTACTCCCGCAGGGGGCGAAAGAGACCCAGTACTTC
TRBV27	TRBJ2-3	once	TRBD2	CASSQRGLTVSDTQYF	TGTGCCAGCAGCCAGCGGGGGCTGACAGTTTCCGATACGCAGTATTTT
TRBV9	TRBJ2-5	.	TRBD2	CASSVSGLAGAETQYF	TGTGCCAGCAGCGTAAGTGGACTAGCGGGAGCTGAGACCCAGTACTTC
TRBV7-3	TRBJ2-5	.	TRBD2	CASSLSASGQETQYF	TGTGCCAGCAGCTTAAGTGCTAGCGGCCAAGAGACCCAGTACTTC
TRBV10-1	TRBJ2-3	.	TRBD2	CASSPTRGLTDTQYF	TGCGCCAGCAGCCCAACGCGGGGGTTAACAGATACGCAGTATTTT
TRBV18	TRBJ2-4	.	.	CASSHDSDIQYF	TGTGCCAGCTCACATGACTCTGACATTCAGTACTTC
TRBV11-3	TRBJ1-1	few	.	CASSLDRDTEAFF	TGTGCCAGCAGCTTAGACAGGGATACTGAAGCTTTCTTT
TRBV29-1	TRBJ1-1	.	.	CSVEGLDTEAFF	TGCAGCGTTGAGGGACTTGACACTGAAGCTTTCTTT
TRBV2	TRBJ1-5	.	.	CASSLGHLSNQPQHF	TGTGCCAGCAGCCTGGGACACCTTAGCAATCAGCCCCAGCATTTT
TRBV5-1	TRBJ2-1	.	TRBD2	CASRGTSGSYNEQFF	TGCGCCAGCAGGGGGACTAGCGGGAGCTACAATGAGCAGTTCTTC
TRBV5-1	TRBJ1-1	.	.	CASSDTLRPNTEAFF	TGCGCCAGCAGCGATACCCTGCGTCCGAACACTGAAGCTTTCTTT
TRBV7-9	TRBJ1-2	.	TRBD1	CASSSHRDSF	TGTGCCAGCAGCTCGCACCGGGACAGCTTC
TRBV5-1	TRBJ2-7	once	TRBD1	CASSGDSYEQYF	TGCGCCAGCAGTGGGGACAGCTACGAGCAGTACTTC
TRBV5-4	TRBJ1-1	.	.	CASSLVAGSVGAFF	TGTGCCAGCAGCTTGGTTGCAGGGTCGGTAGGAGCTTTCTTT
TRBV7-9	TRBJ2-1	.	TRBD1	CAVEDRGRMYEQFF	TGTGCCGTTGAGGACAGGGGGCGCATGTATGAGCAGTTCTTC
TRBV9	TRBJ1-2	.	TRBD1	CASSPHRGMDYGYTF	TGTGCCAGCAGCCCCCACAGGGGGATGGACTATGGCTACACCTTC
TRBV6-1	TRBJ2-7	.	TRBD2	CASTEGGLVIEQYF	TGTGCCAGCACCGAAGGGGGACTAGTGATCGAGCAGTACTTC
TRBV19	TRBJ1-3	.	.	CASSIGPSSGNTIYF	TGTGCCAGTAGTATTGGGCCGAGCTCTGGAAACACCATATATTTT
TRBV5-4	TRBJ2-5	few	.	CASSLSETQYF	TGTGCCAGCAGCTTGTCGGAGACCCAGTACTTC
TRBV19	TRBJ1-2	.	.	CASSMRQDYGYTF	TGTGCCAGTAGTATGCGGCAAGACTATGGCTACACCTTC
TRBV5-4	TRBJ2-5	.	TRBD2	CASSLMFPTSVRETQYF	TGTGCCAGCAGCTTGATGTTCCCGACTAGCGTGAGGGAGACCCAGTACTTC
TRBV30	TRBJ1-5	few	.	CAWSVSGRGNQPQHF	TGTGCCTGGAGTGTATCAGGCAGGGGCAATCAGCCCCAGCATTTT